The next 30 T cell receptor beta chains were all read from a single sample in a study of T cells in Graves' hyperthyroidism and ophthalmopathy. TCR beta CDR3 regions were amplified from RNA transcripts. The HTBI set primed first-round TCR CDR3 RT-PCR. Each CDR3 protein gets one entry after TCRdb re-called the multiplex PCR reads with MiXCR. The sample yields around 500,000 distinct CDR3 sequences, 15% to 20% seen once. Source material: blood. These receptors came from a woman in her thirties with Graves' ophthalmopathy.

The chain has TRBV25-1 and TRBJ2-2; D is undetermined. V lost 6 bases, J lost 4 bases, and 9 bases lay in between. The length of the CDR3 is 13 residues. From germline, CDR1 is MGHDK and CDR2 SYGVNS. The CDR3 protein is CASRTQATGELFF. The CDR3 region has the DNA TGTGCCAGCAGAACCCAGGCCACCGGGGAGCTGTTTTTT.

This chain connects TRBV4-1 to TRBJ2-2, with 13 bases lining up with TRBD2. The CDR3 sequence is 20 residues long. CDR1 is MGHRA, CDR2 YSYEKL, per germline. With 3 bases clipped from V and 7 bases from J, the junction kept 17 bases outside the gene matches. In DNA form, the CDR3 reads TGCGCCAGCAGCCACCTTCTTGGGGGACTAGCGGGGAACAGGGGCGGGGAGCTGTTTTTT. It yields the protein CASSHLLGGLAGNRGGELFF.

Many counts were recorded for this clonotype. The genes are TRBV28 and TRBJ2-3, with a possible D match to TRBD2 (5 bases). V was pared by 5 bases and J by 4 bases, with 19 bases between. Germline V gene data show CDR1 as MDHEN and CDR2 as SYDVKM. The length of the CDR3 is 16 residues. The CDR3 sequence is CASSPRGSLGSDTQYF. CDR3 nucleotide sequence: TGTGCCAGCAGTCCCCGGGGTTCACTCGGTTCAGATACGCAGTATTTT.

V usage is TRBV20-1 and J usage is TRBJ2-5, with D possibly TRBD2 on 5 matching bases. CDR3 size: 13 residues. The V and J ends lost 5 bases and 4 bases respectively, with 14 bases between them. Germline V gene lookup returns CDR1 DFQATT and CDR2 SNEGSKA (reference sequence). The CDR3 here is CSAESPRVETQYF. CDR3 sequence (DNA): TGCAGTGCTGAATCCCCGAGGGTAGAGACCCAGTACTTC.

This clonotype was observed many times. The chain couples TRBV12-3 or TRBV12-4 to TRBJ1-5, with TRBD1 as a possible D gene (5 bases). Deletions cut 6 bases from V and 0 bases from J, with 12 bases between. CDR3 length: 15 amino acids. CDR3 DNA: TGTGCCAGCAGGCGAACAGGTTCTAGCAATCAGCCCCAGCATTTT. Protein product: CASRRTGSSNQPQHF.

This clonotype was counted many times. The genes are TRBV4-3 and TRBJ2-7; 10 bases fit TRBD2. Germline lookup yields CDR1 LGHNA and CDR2 YSLEER. The CDR3 loop spans 17 amino acids. J lost 4 bases, V lost 1 base, and 10 bases had no gene match. The CDR3 here is CASSQVASGRRSYEQYF. The CDR3 bases are TGCGCCAGCAGCCAAGTGGCTAGCGGGAGAAGGTCGTACGAGCAGTACTTC.

Only a few counts were recorded for this clonotype. This chain joins TRBV7-2 and TRBJ2-6, with 7 bases matching TRBD2. The CDR3 is made up of 16 amino acids. V was pared by 1 base and J by 2 bases, with 2 bases of the junction left unmatched. Germline assignment: CDR1 SGHTA and CDR2 FQGNSA. CDR3 in DNA: TGTGCCAGCAGCTTAGGGGGGGGTACTGGGGCCAACGTCCTGACTTTC. Protein product: CASSLGGGTGANVLTF.

This clonotype was picked up many times. The chain recombines TRBV7-9 with TRBJ2-7; the D gene is possibly TRBD2 (6 bases). In germline, CDR1 is SEHNR, CDR2 FQNEAQ (reference sequence). The CDR3 covers 12 residues. V was pared by 2 bases and J by 6 bases, with 8 bases between. CDR3: CASSLTSREQYF. In nucleotides, the CDR3 is TGTGCCAGCAGCTTAACTAGCCGCGAGCAGTACTTC.

This clonotype was seen a few times. The chain has TRBV20-1 and TRBJ2-1, with D possibly TRBD2 on 6 matching bases. V was pared by 3 bases and J by 6 bases, with 21 bases between. From germline, CDR1 is DFQATT and CDR2 SNEGSKA (reference sequence). This CDR3 has 16 amino acids. The CDR3 protein is CSASALGLFRSNEQFF. CDR3 nucleotide sequence: TGCAGTGCTAGCGCCCTGGGACTGTTTAGGAGCAATGAGCAGTTCTTC.

This rearrangement joins TRBV4-2 to TRBJ1-3; the D gene is possibly TRBD1 (6 bases). From germline, CDR1 is LGHNA and CDR2 YNFKEQ. The V end was cut by 0 bases, the J end by 0 bases, with 12 bases between. This CDR3 is built from 17 residues. The CDR3 DNA is TGTGCCAGCAGCCAAGATACGGGACACGACTCTGGAAACACCATATATTTT. Protein: CASSQDTGHDSGNTIYF.

CDR3 region: CSASQGAGEQYF. The CDR3 nucleotides are TGCAGTGCCTCACAGGGGGCAGGCGAGCAGTACTTC. The chain employs TRBV20-1 and TRBJ2-7; 9 nucleotides align to TRBD1. The CDR3 spans 12 residues. With 6 bases clipped from V and 6 bases from J, the junction kept 6 bases outside the gene matches. The germline CDR1 and CDR2 sequences are DFQATT and SNEGSKA (reference sequence).

The chain recombines TRBV12-3 or TRBV12-4 with TRBJ1-1; TRBD1 matches 7 bases. This CDR3 has 17 amino acids. Trimming cost V 1 base and J 1 base; bases outside gene matches: 9. The CDR3 protein is CASSLGFPGQKNTEAFF. DNA of the CDR3: TGTGCCAGCAGTTTAGGGTTTCCGGGACAGAAGAACACTGAAGCTTTCTTT.

The V call is TRBV15, the J call TRBJ1-1; D ambiguous. Trimming took off 6 bases at V and 1 base at J, with 9 bases between the two ends. CDR1 is LNHNV and CDR2 is YYDKDF in the germline V gene (reference sequence). The CDR3 totals 13 residues. CDR3 DNA: TGTGCCACCAGTTTTGTGACGAACACTGAAGCTTTCTTT. It translates to CATSFVTNTEAFF.

This clonotype has just a few counts. This sequence joins TRBV4-1 and TRBJ1-1; possible D gene TRBD1, 5 bases. There are 15 residues in the CDR3. Trimming pared 4 bases from V and 11 bases from J, leaving 23 bases between. Germline V gene sequence: CDR1 MGHRA, CDR2 YSYEKL. The CDR3 sequence is CASSLSAGIAFKAFF. CDR3 DNA sequence: TGCGCCAGCAGCCTATCAGCAGGGATCGCTTTCAAGGCTTTCTTT.

The sample holds many counts of this clonotype. The chain carries TRBV20-1 and TRBJ1-2; 7 bases fit TRBD1. The CDR3 totals 14 residues. Trimming at V came to 2 bases and at J to 5 bases, leaving 8 bases not matched to a gene. Germline CDR1 reads DFQATT; CDR2 reads SNEGSKA (reference sequence). This CDR3 is CSARSSGTAYGYTF. In DNA, the CDR3 is TGCAGTGCTAGATCTTCCGGGACAGCGTATGGCTACACCTTC.

This clonotype appeared a few times. The gene calls are TRBV29-1 and TRBJ1-2; TRBD1 agrees at 7 bases. In germline, CDR1 is SQVTM, CDR2 ANQGSEA. V gave up 3 bases and J gave up 5 bases; unmatched junction bases: 0. This CDR3 spans 11 amino acids. This CDR3 reads CSVETGYGYTF. Written as DNA, the CDR3 is TGCAGCGTTGAGACAGGGTATGGCTACACCTTC.

The V call is TRBV5-5, the J call TRBJ2-7; TRBD1 matches 7 bases. Germline V gene data show CDR1 as SGHKS and CDR2 as YYEKEE (reference sequence). This CDR3 contains 15 residues. After removal of 2 bases from V and 3 bases from J, the junction contained 8 bases not matched to a gene. The CDR3 loop is CASSLDPQGDYEQYF. The CDR3 DNA sequence: TGTGCCAGCAGCTTAGATCCCCAGGGGGACTACGAGCAGTACTTC.

This clonotype was seen more than once but under ten times. Here the CDR3 reads CASSYSKGSTEAFF. In nucleotides, the CDR3 is TGTGCCAGCAGTTACTCGAAAGGTAGCACTGAAGCTTTCTTT. The chain combines TRBV6-5 with TRBJ1-1; D gene ambiguous. Germline lookup yields CDR1 MNHEY and CDR2 SVGAGI. V lost 0 bases and J 4 bases, leaving 9 bases between the germline ends. The length of the CDR3 is 14 residues.

This clonotype was picked up many times. The V gene is TRBV5-1, the J gene TRBJ1-5; D call uncertain. Germline CDR1 and CDR2: SGHRS and YFSETQ. The CDR3 sequence is 15 residues long. Trimming removed 0 bases from V and 3 bases from J, with 10 bases in between. This CDR3 is CASSLAGTDNQPQHF. CDR3 DNA sequence: TGCGCCAGCAGCTTGGCCGGCACAGACAATCAGCCCCAGCATTTT.

This clonotype was picked up many times. The rearrangement joins TRBV2 to TRBJ2-7; 7 positions match TRBD2. Losses at the gene ends were 3 bases for V and 3 bases for J; bases not matched to a gene: 5. Germline V CDR1 and CDR2: SNHLY, FYNNEI. CDR3 length: 14 residues. CDR3: CASSDGTTSYEQYF. DNA of the CDR3: TGTGCCAGCAGTGACGGGACTACTAGCTACGAGCAGTACTTC.

The chain couples TRBV5-1 to TRBJ2-7, with 7 bases matching TRBD1. The CDR3 covers 14 residues. Germline V lookup: CDR1 SGHRS, CDR2 YFSETQ. V was pared by 0 bases and J by 7 bases, with 7 bases of the junction left unmatched. In DNA form, the CDR3 reads TGCGCCAGCAGCTTGGTAACAGGGGTAAAGGAGCAGTACTTC. Translated: CASSLVTGVKEQYF. The entire variable domain, with the rest obtained from reference TRBV5-1 and TRBJ2-7, is as follows: KAGVTQTPRYLIKTRGQQVTLSCSPISGHRSVSWYQQTPGQGLQFLFEYFSETQRNKGNFPGRFSGRQFSNSRSEMNVSTLELGDSALYLCASSLVTGVKEQYFGPGTRLTVT.

In this sample, this clonotype turned up many times. The genes are TRBV3-1 and TRBJ2-5; D remains ambiguous. This CDR3 contains 15 residues. Germline V gene lookup returns CDR1 LGHDT and CDR2 YNNKEL (reference sequence). V was cut by 5 bases and J by 4 bases, with 17 bases left in between. CDR3 bases: TGTGCCAGCAGCTCGACCGCGACGGTAGGAGAGACCCAGTACTTC. This encodes CASSSTATVGETQYF.

This clonotype was observed a handful of times. The chain combines TRBV7-2 with TRBJ1-2; tentative D call: TRBD1 (5 bases). Deletions cut 3 bases from V and 2 bases from J, with 22 bases between. CDR1 is SGHTA, CDR2 FQGNSA, per germline. This CDR3 has 18 residues. In DNA form, the CDR3 reads TGTGCCAGCAGCTTTATGGGGGTGGGGCAAACTTTAAACTATGGCTACACCTTC. The encoded protein is CASSFMGVGQTLNYGYTF.

This clonotype appeared a few times. CDR3 DNA: TGTGCCACCAGCAGAGATGGGCACGTAGGACAGCCCCAGCATTTT. Translating it yields CATSRDGHVGQPQHF. The chain is built from TRBV15 and TRBJ1-5; D is ambiguous. The CDR3 runs 15 residues. Germline CDR1 is LNHNV and CDR2 is YYDKDF (reference sequence). V gave up 0 bases and J gave up 7 bases, with 13 bases separating them.

This clonotype was detected a few times. The chain has TRBV28 and TRBJ2-2; D ambiguous. V was shortened by 4 bases and J by 4 bases, with 19 bases between the two germline ends. Germline values: CDR1 MDHEN, CDR2 SYDVKM. This CDR3 spans 17 amino acids. CDR3 protein: CASSYSGPPTVTGELFF. CDR3 nucleotide sequence: TGTGCCAGCAGTTACTCGGGCCCGCCGACGGTCACCGGGGAGCTGTTTTTT. The full variable domain, rest sourced from reference TRBV28 and TRBJ2-2, is DVKVTQSSRYLVKRTGEKVFLECVQDMDHENMFWYRQDPGLGLRLIYFSYDVKMKEKGDIPEGYSVSREKKERFSLILESASTNQTSMYLCASSYSGPPTVTGELFFGEGSRLTVL.

This clonotype was recorded many times. The chain carries TRBV5-1 and TRBJ2-7; D remains unclear. CDR3 length equals 15 residues. Germline-derived CDR1 and CDR2 are SGHRS and YFSETQ. Trimming pared 8 bases from V and 0 bases from J, leaving 18 bases between. CDR3 DNA sequence: TGCGCCAGTACCCCGTGGGGTAGAGGCTCCTACGAGCAGTACTTC. Its translation is CASTPWGRGSYEQYF.

This clonotype appeared a few times. V is TRBV5-4 and J is TRBJ2-3; D gene ambiguous. This CDR3 contains 15 residues. Trimming stripped 2 bases from V and 2 bases from J, with 12 bases between. Looked up from germline, CDR1 is SGHNT and CDR2 is YYREEE (reference sequence). In DNA form, the CDR3 reads TGTGCCAGCAGCTTTCGGCCTGAGAACACAGATACGCAGTATTTT. Protein: CASSFRPENTDTQYF.

V usage is TRBV27 and J usage is TRBJ1-5; D is unclear. Between the trimmed V and J ends, which lost 4 bases and 4 bases, there was a span of 8 bases. CDR3 size: 13 residues. Germline assignment: CDR1 MNHEY and CDR2 SMNVEV (reference sequence). In DNA form, the CDR3 reads TGTGCCAGCAGTTGGACCGTGAATCAGCCCCAGCATTTT. The encoded protein is CASSWTVNQPQHF.

The chain is built from TRBV6-5 and TRBJ2-2; D might be TRBD2 (5 bases). CDR3 length equals 14 residues. V lost 0 bases and J lost 4, with 6 bases in between. Per germline, CDR1 MNHEY and CDR2 SVGAGI. DNA of the CDR3: TGTGCCAGCAGTTACTCCCGGGGCACCGGGGAGCTGTTTTTT. Translated: CASSYSRGTGELFF.

This chain links TRBV5-1 with TRBJ1-2; no firm D call. CDR3 length: 16 residues. V dropped 2 bases and J dropped 6 bases, with 20 bases sitting between them. Germline loops: CDR1 SGHRS, CDR2 YFSETQ. The DNA for the CDR3 is TGCGCCAGCAGCTTATCGGGCCGGCGGTCCACTGATGGCTACACCTTC. Its translation is CASSLSGRRSTDGYTF.